Described below is a single T cell receptor beta chain sequence and its context. This entry belongs to a study of T cells in Graves' hyperthyroidism and ophthalmopathy. It was uncontrolled infection, other autoimmune disease, pregnancy or lactation that excluded patients. It was RNA transcripts that yielded the amplified TCR beta CDR3 regions. Primed by the HTBI set, a first-round RT-PCR was run on the TCR CDR3. TCRdb re-called the multiplex PCR reads with MiXCR, one entry per CDR3 protein. The sample holds hundreds of thousands of distinct CDR3 sequences, around 15% seen once. V dropped 8 bases and J dropped 3 bases, with 8 bases sitting between them. The CDR3 has 12 residues.

This sequence joins TRBV12-3 or TRBV12-4 and TRBJ1-5; D gene ambiguous. The TCR comes from a woman in her 30s with Graves' hyperthyroidism. The sequencing input was blood. DNA of the CDR3: TGTGCCAGCGGAGAGCCCAATCAGCCCCAGCATTTT. Translation gives CASGEPNQPQHF.